A single sample is the source of the 32 T cell receptor beta chains below, sequenced in a study of blood T cell repertoires in COVID-19. Using immunoSEQ multiplex PCR, the repertoire was profiled, and TCRdb retains in-frame clones only, with some absent. The sample contains approximately 200,000 clones, approximately 90% of which appear only once. The source material was PBMCs or T cells enriched from blood (not recorded which). The receptors originated from a woman aged 25 to 45 who had recovered from COVID-19.

This clone was detected only once. This chain connects TRBV4-2 to TRBJ1-5; 8 bases match TRBD1. The V gene's germline CDR1 is LGHNA and CDR2 YNFKEQ. J was trimmed by 9 bases and V by 0 bases; bases with no gene match: 10. This CDR3 is 16 amino acids long. Here the CDR3 DNA reads TGTGCCAGCAGCCAAGATACAACAGGGGGGGGAGGGCCCCAGCATTTT. Translation gives CASSQDTTGGGGPQHF.

This chain joins TRBV19 and TRBJ1-1; 12 positions match TRBD1. Germline trimming cut 5 bases from V and 11 bases from J; bases unmatched to any gene: 18. The CDR3 spans 17 residues. Germline V gene lookup returns CDR1 LNHDA and CDR2 SQIVND (reference sequence). The CDR3, as DNA: TGTGCCAGTAGTCAAACCGGGACAGGGGGCGAAGAGGATAAGGCTTTCTTT. Residues: CASSQTGTGGEEDKAFF.

The chain is built from TRBV6-5 and TRBJ1-1, with 9 positions matching TRBD1. The CDR3 sequence is 15 residues long. Trimming took 3 bases from V and 3 from J; bases not matched to a gene: 5. Germline V gives CDR1 MNHEY, CDR2 SVGAGI. The CDR3 nucleotides are TGTGCCAGCAGTTATGACAGGGGGTGGGACACTGAAGCTTTCTTT. Protein sequence: CASSYDRGWDTEAFF.

This clone was counted between two and nine times. V usage is TRBV28 and J usage is TRBJ1-2; tentative D call: TRBD1 (5 bases). CDR3 size: 13 residues. Germline loops: CDR1 MDHEN, CDR2 SYDVKM. Deletions cut 11 bases from V and 5 bases from J, with 18 bases between. The CDR3 DNA sequence: TGTGCCTCAGTCAGGGCAGGGATTTATGGCTACACCTTC. It translates to CASVRAGIYGYTF.

V is TRBV5-4 and J is TRBJ2-7; no firm D call. Trimming stripped 2 bases from V and 7 bases from J, with 7 bases between. Germline CDR1 reads SGHNT; CDR2 reads YYREEE (reference sequence). This CDR3 has 11 residues. CDR3 sequence: CASSFGFEQYF. The CDR3, as DNA: TGTGCCAGCAGCTTCGGGTTTGAGCAGTACTTC. The full variable domain, its missing parts supplied by reference TRBV5-4 and TRBJ2-7, is ETGVTQSPTHLIKTRGQQVTLRCSSQSGHNTVSWYQQALGQGPQFIFQYYREEENGRGNFPPRFSGLQFPNYSSELNVNALELDDSALYLCASSFGFEQYFGPGTRLTVT.

The chain links TRBV4-1 to TRBJ1-1, with unresolved D. Germline loops: CDR1 MGHRA, CDR2 YSYEKL. The CDR3 spans 14 residues. V lost 1 base to trimming and J lost 4 bases, with 10 bases between them. Written as DNA, the CDR3 is TGCGCCAGCAGCCAAGTTTTGGGGAGCACTGAAGCTTTCTTT. The encoded protein is CASSQVLGSTEAFF.

V and J are TRBV9 and TRBJ2-1, with 7 bases lining up with TRBD1. V trimming: 3 bases; J trimming: 3 bases; junction bases outside the gene matches: 6. The CDR3 length is 15 residues. Germline CDR1 and CDR2: SGDLS and YYNGEE. The CDR3 protein is CASSAQTGNYNEQFF. The CDR3, as DNA: TGTGCCAGCAGCGCCCAGACAGGGAACTACAATGAGCAGTTCTTC.

This clone was found a few times. The sample holds other DNA sequences that translate to the same CDR3. The chain links TRBV15 to TRBJ1-5; TRBD1 is a possible D gene (6 bases). Per the germline V gene, CDR1 is LNHNV and CDR2 is YYDKDF (reference sequence). V lost 0 bases to trimming and J lost 7 bases, with 10 bases between them. This CDR3 has 14 residues. CDR3 bases: TGTGCCACCAGCAGAGAAGGGGGGGAGCAGCCCCAGCATTTT. Protein product: CATSREGGEQPQHF.

The chain uses TRBV28 and TRBJ1-3, with 8 bases lining up with TRBD1. This CDR3 has 15 residues. The V segment lost 5 bases and the J segment 3 bases; nucleotides outside the gene matches: 6. Germline V gene data show CDR1 as MDHEN and CDR2 as SYDVKM. CDR3 DNA: TGTGCCAGCAGTCGACGACAGGGGAATGGAAACACCATATATTTT. This translates into CASSRRQGNGNTIYF.

The chain recombines TRBV19 with TRBJ1-3; D may be TRBD1 (6 bases). The CDR3 has 17 residues. Germline V CDR1 and CDR2: LNHDA, SQIVND (reference sequence). V lost 4 bases and J 0 bases, leaving 16 bases between the germline ends. This CDR3 reads CASSNLDTGHSGNTIYF. CDR3 DNA sequence: TGTGCCAGTAGTAACCTCGACACAGGGCACTCTGGAAACACCATATATTTT.

Concerning this clone: The sample contains more than one DNA sequence encoding this CDR3. The chain carries TRBV9 and TRBJ1-1, with D unresolved. Trimming removed 0 bases from V and 1 base from J, with 4 bases in between. This CDR3 contains 13 residues. Germline-derived CDR1 and CDR2 are SGDLS and YYNGEE. CDR3 region: CASSVAGNTEAFF. The CDR3 coding sequence is TGTGCCAGCAGCGTAGCGGGGAACACTGAAGCTTTCTTT.

The DNA for the CDR3 is TGTGCCAGCAGTGATCTTGTAACGGGGGGAGCCAAAAACATTCAGTACTTC. Protein sequence: CASSDLVTGGAKNIQYF. The chain joins TRBV6-1 to TRBJ2-4; 7 bases are shared with TRBD2. This CDR3 has 17 residues. Germline V gives CDR1 MNHNS, CDR2 SASEGT. The V and J ends lost 3 bases and 0 bases, in that order; junction bases with no gene match: 8.

The V gene is TRBV23-1, the J gene TRBJ1-2; D may be TRBD1 (6 bases). TRBV23-1 is sorted into the ORF group, with uncertain function. The CDR3 is 14 amino acids. Trimming stripped 3 bases from V and 6 bases from J, with 14 bases between. CDR3 sequence: CASSHSRPGDGYTF. The CDR3 coding sequence is TGCGCCAGCAGTCACTCCCGCCCAGGGGATGGCTACACCTTC.

CDR3 region: CASSYANMGGEKLFF. Here the CDR3 DNA reads TGTGCCAGCAGTTACGCTAATATGGGGGGTGAAAAACTGTTTTTT. The chain recombines TRBV6-5 with TRBJ1-4; a possible D gene is TRBD1 (5 bases). Germline CDR1 and CDR2: MNHEY and SVGAGI. CDR3 length: 15 amino acids. Trimming shortened V by 2 bases and J by 7 bases, and 14 bases separated the two germline ends.

The V call is TRBV30, the J call TRBJ1-2; weak D call: TRBD1 (5 bases). Germline-derived CDR1 and CDR2 are GTSNPN and SVGIG (reference sequence). Trimming removed 0 bases at V and 8 bases at J, with 19 bases between. There are 15 residues in the CDR3. CDR3 sequence (DNA): TGTGCCTGGAGTGTTCTCATGGTGCAGGGCGGCGGCTACACCTTC. This codes for CAWSVLMVQGGGYTF.

The chain recombines TRBV7-2 with TRBJ1-2, with D unresolved. This CDR3 region has 15 residues. V lost 1 base to trimming and J lost 8 bases, with 17 bases between them. Germline CDR1 SGHTA, CDR2 FQGNSA. The CDR3 DNA sequence: TGTGCCAGCAGCTTAGATAGTTCGGCAGGAAGGGGCTACACCTTC. Amino acids: CASSLDSSAGRGYTF.

This clone was seen a single time. The rearrangement uses TRBV11-3 and TRBJ2-6; tentatively, D is TRBD2 (7 bases). The V end was cut by 8 bases, the J end by 2 bases, with 28 bases between. Germline lookup yields CDR1 SGHNT and CDR2 YENEEA. The CDR3 is made up of 20 amino acids. The chain's CDR3 is CASWRGNRVFRLAGANVLTF. The CDR3 DNA is TGTGCCAGCTGGCGGGGGAACAGGGTTTTTAGATTGGCTGGGGCCAACGTCCTGACTTTC.

The rearrangement joins TRBV7-2 to TRBJ1-4; D might be TRBD1 (5 bases). V shed 5 bases and J shed 4 bases, with 14 bases lying between them. The CDR3 has 15 amino acids. Looked up from germline, CDR1 is SGHTA and CDR2 is FQGNSA. CDR3 bases: TGTGCCAGCAGCGCGCAGGCGCAGGGTAATGAAAAACTGTTTTTT. Its protein product is CASSAQAQGNEKLFF.

J is TRBJ1-6 and V is TRBV20-1, with D perhaps matching TRBD1 (6 bases). The CDR3 has 13 residues. Trimming pared 3 bases from V and 7 bases from J, leaving 10 bases between. Looked up from germline, CDR1 is DFQATT and CDR2 is SNEGSKA (reference sequence). CDR3 sequence: CSASPGTNSPLHF. The CDR3 region has the DNA TGCAGTGCTAGTCCCGGGACAAATTCACCCCTCCACTTT.

The J gene is TRBJ2-1, the V gene TRBV24-1, with 15 bases fitting TRBD2. Trimming at V came to 1 base and at J to 6 bases, leaving 3 bases not matched to a gene. CDR1 and CDR2 (germline): KGHDR, SFDVKD. CDR3 length: 17 amino acids. The CDR3 spells CATSDFGTSGRSNEQFF. The CDR3 region has the DNA TGTGCCACCAGTGATTTTGGGACTAGCGGGAGGAGCAATGAGCAGTTCTTC.

The CDR3 DNA reads as TGTGCCAGCAGTCCGGACAGGGCGGTAGGCTACACCTTC. Its protein product is CASSPDRAVGYTF. The chain combines TRBV2 with TRBJ1-2; 8 bases line up with TRBD1. V trimming: 5 bases; J trimming: 8 bases; junction bases outside the gene matches: 7. The CDR3 has 13 amino acids. Germline CDR1 reads SNHLY; CDR2 reads FYNNEI.

CDR3 loop: CASGRYEQYF. The CDR3 DNA reads as TGTGCCAGCGGGAGGTACGAGCAGTACTTC. The chain links TRBV25-1 to TRBJ2-7; tentatively, D is TRBD2 (6 bases). The germline V gene has CDR1 MGHDK and CDR2 SYGVNS. Trimming removed 8 bases from V and 4 bases from J, with 6 bases in between. The CDR3 runs 10 residues.

The chain employs TRBV27 and TRBJ2-3; the match to TRBD2 covers 8 bases. Germline loops: CDR1 MNHEY, CDR2 SMNVEV (reference sequence). The V and J ends lost 3 bases and 4 bases, in that order; junction bases with no gene match: 6. CDR3 length: 15 residues. The CDR3 is CASSFERERSDTQYF. DNA of the CDR3: TGTGCCAGCAGTTTCGAGCGGGAGAGGTCAGATACGCAGTATTTT.

The chain uses TRBV10-3 and TRBJ1-2; 10 bases agree with TRBD1. With V trimmed by 7 bases and J by 2 bases, 4 bases remained unmatched. Looked up from germline, CDR1 is ENHRY and CDR2 is SYGVKD. The CDR3 is 14 amino acids. Here the CDR3 reads CAITRTGGNYGYTF. The CDR3 DNA is TGTGCCATCACCCGGACAGGGGGGAACTATGGCTACACCTTC.

The DNA of the CDR3 is TGTGCCAGCAGTCCCACTGGGCAGAATAATTCACCCCTCCACTTT. Its translation is CASSPTGQNNSPLHF. The chain carries TRBV6-5 and TRBJ1-6; D uncertain. Germline V CDR1 and CDR2: MNHEY, SVGAGI. The CDR3 contains 15 residues. With 5 bases removed from V and 5 bases from J, the gap between germline ends came to 13 bases.

The CDR3 spells CASSVAGGIYNEQFF. The CDR3, as DNA: TGTGCCAGCAGCGTAGCGGGGGGGATTTACAATGAGCAGTTCTTC. The rearrangement uses TRBV7-3 and TRBJ2-1; 11 bases map to TRBD2. Germline assignment: CDR1 SGHTA and CDR2 FQGTGA. This CDR3 is built from 15 residues. The J segment lost 4 bases and the V segment lost 5 bases, leaving 4 bases of the junction unmatched.

V and J are TRBV7-2 and TRBJ2-1; possibly TRBD2 for D (5 bases). Trimming took 5 bases from V and 0 from J, leaving 14 bases between them. Looked up from germline, CDR1 is SGHTA and CDR2 is FQGNSA. This CDR3 region has 16 residues. This CDR3 reads CASSATGGSSYNEQFF. In nucleotides, the CDR3 is TGTGCCAGCAGCGCCACTGGCGGGTCCTCCTACAATGAGCAGTTCTTC.

The V and J genes are TRBV30 and TRBJ2-1; 13 bases match TRBD2. The CDR3 covers 14 residues. Germline V lookup: CDR1 GTSNPN, CDR2 SVGIG (reference sequence). The J segment lost 10 bases and the V segment lost 3 bases, leaving 6 bases of the junction unmatched. Written as DNA, the CDR3 is TGTGCCTGGAGGGGACTAGCGGGGTCCGGGGAGCAGTTCTTC. As protein: CAWRGLAGSGEQFF.

The chain employs TRBV27 and TRBJ2-3; D not certain. V was cut by 5 bases and J by 3 bases, with 18 bases left in between. Germline V gene data show CDR1 as MNHEY and CDR2 as SMNVEV (reference sequence). The CDR3 covers 16 residues. CDR3: CASSRLVGVMTDTQYF. As DNA, the CDR3 is TGTGCCAGCAGTAGGTTGGTTGGAGTAATGACAGATACGCAGTATTTT.

V is TRBV20-1 and J is TRBJ1-1; possibly TRBD1 for D (6 bases). With 3 bases removed from V and 2 bases from J, the gap between germline ends came to 10 bases. Germline V gene sequence: CDR1 DFQATT, CDR2 SNEGSKA (reference sequence). The CDR3 extends over 13 amino acids. CDR3 sequence reads: CSASPGVNTEAFF. The DNA of the CDR3 is TGCAGTGCTAGTCCAGGGGTTAACACTGAAGCTTTCTTT.

The rearrangement joins TRBV14 to TRBJ1-1, with TRBD1 identical over 8 bases. Germline CDR1 reads SGHDN; CDR2 reads FVKESK. CDR3 size: 17 residues. J lost 0 bases, V lost 2 bases, and 8 bases had no gene match. CDR3 in DNA: TGTGCCAGCAGCCAACCCGGGACAGGACGTATGAACACTGAAGCTTTCTTT. It specifies CASSQPGTGRMNTEAFF.

The chain combines TRBV19 with TRBJ1-2, with a weak D call TRBD1 (5 bases). This CDR3 comprises 14 residues. Trimming removed 7 bases at V and 7 bases at J, with 19 bases between. Germline assignment: CDR1 LNHDA and CDR2 SQIVND (reference sequence). Here the CDR3 reads CASNPGGSERGYTF. The CDR3 coding sequence is TGTGCCAGTAATCCGGGGGGGTCGGAACGTGGCTACACCTTC.